One and the same sample provided the 17 T cell receptor beta chains below, sequenced in a study of T cell repertoires in cytomegalovirus infection. Their specific antigens are unknown. TCRdb recomputed calls from the reads with MiXCR, one row per CDR3 protein. Of around 200,000 distinct CDR3 sequences listed, 38% are singletons. The source material was CD8+ T cells from cultured PBMCs, sampled from culture after CMV antigen stimulation. The receptor source for this set is a human donor in good health (CMV status not recorded). Some clones in this sample may be carry-over from other donors' samples.

V and J are TRBV10-3 and TRBJ1-2, with 9 bases fitting TRBD1. Trimming cost V 0 bases and J 3 bases; bases outside gene matches: 5. Germline CDR1 ENHRY, CDR2 SYGVKD. There are 16 residues in the CDR3. The CDR3 loop is CAISESADRGDYGYTF. The CDR3 DNA reads as TGTGCCATCAGTGAGTCTGCGGACAGGGGAGACTATGGCTACACCTTC.

This rearrangement joins TRBV29-1 to TRBJ2-2, with TRBD1 matching over 10 bases. This CDR3 is built from 15 residues. CDR1 and CDR2 from the germline V gene are SQVTM and ANQGSEA. V lost 5 bases and J lost 6; bases outside the gene matches: 9. In DNA form, the CDR3 reads TGCAGCGTTCCTTCGGGACAGGGGAATCCCGGGGAGCTGTTTTTT. It specifies CSVPSGQGNPGELFF.

This sequence joins TRBV9 and TRBJ2-5; 8 bases line up with TRBD1. There are 14 residues in the CDR3. After removal of 6 bases from V and 1 base from J, the junction contained 5 bases not matched to a gene. In germline, CDR1 is SGDLS, CDR2 YYNGEE. CDR3 sequence reads: CASKPGTGQETQYF. CDR3 DNA sequence: TGTGCCAGCAAGCCCGGGACAGGCCAAGAGACCCAGTACTTC.

Only a few counts were recorded for this clonotype. The chain carries TRBV28 and TRBJ1-1, with TRBD1 as a possible D gene (5 bases). Germline V CDR1 and CDR2: MDHEN, SYDVKM. The ends were cut back, 3 bases at V and 0 bases at J, with 17 bases in the middle. CDR3 length: 17 amino acids. CDR3 DNA: TGTGCCAGCAGTTTCGACCCGAAGGGACTCATGAACACTGAAGCTTTCTTT. Translation gives CASSFDPKGLMNTEAFF.

The V gene is TRBV4-1, the J gene TRBJ1-1; TRBD1 aligns across 11 bases. CDR1 and CDR2 from the germline V gene are MGHRA and YSYEKL. V shed 6 bases and J 4 bases; nucleotides not matched to a gene: 4. This CDR3 comprises 14 residues. The CDR3 region has the DNA TGCGCCAGCAGTACCGGGACAGGGGGCACTGAAGCTTTCTTT. Translated, it gives CASSTGTGGTEAFF.

This clonotype was seen a handful of times. The rearrangement joins TRBV4-2 to TRBJ1-6; 7 bases match TRBD1. With V trimmed by 2 bases and J by 7 bases, 8 bases remained unmatched. This CDR3 is 16 amino acids long. The germline CDR1 and CDR2 sequences are LGHNA and YNFKEQ. CDR3 coding DNA: TGTGCCAGCAGCCAATCAGGGGGGTACGGGAATTCACCCCTCCACTTT. Amino acid sequence: CASSQSGGYGNSPLHF.

The CDR3 DNA sequence: TGTGCCAGCAGCGTTGGGAGACACCCAATCGACTACGAGCAGTACTTC. Amino acids: CASSVGRHPIDYEQYF. The V call is TRBV9, the J call TRBJ2-7, with D possibly matching TRBD2 (5 bases). The CDR3 loop spans 16 amino acids. Looked up from germline, CDR1 is SGDLS and CDR2 is YYNGEE. Trimming cost V 2 bases and J 3 bases, with 18 bases left between them. Variable domain in full (rest from reference TRBV9 and TRBJ2-7): DSGVTQTPKHLITATGQRVTLRCSPRSGDLSVYWYQQSLDQGLQFLIQYYNGEERAKGNILERFSAQQFPDLHSELNLSSLELGDSALYFCASSVGRHPIDYEQYFGPGTRLTVT.

This clonotype was found a few times. The chain links TRBV28 to TRBJ2-2; D might be TRBD1 or TRBD2, each matching 7 bases. V was shortened by 3 bases and J by 3 bases, with 17 bases between the two germline ends. CDR3 size: 17 residues. CDR1 and CDR2 (germline): MDHEN, SYDVKM. CDR3 in amino acids: CASSFFVQGRDTGELFF. For the CDR3, the DNA is TGTGCCAGCAGTTTCTTCGTACAGGGGAGGGACACCGGGGAGCTGTTTTTT.

V gene TRBV29-1 combines with J gene TRBJ2-7; D is possibly TRBD1 or TRBD2 (6 bases each). The V end lost 6 bases, the J end lost 1 base, and 13 bases lay between the germline ends. Per germline, CDR1 SQVTM and CDR2 ANQGSEA. This CDR3 spans 13 amino acids. In DNA, the CDR3 is TGCAGCGTGGGGGGCTACCTATCCTACGAGCAGTACTTC. Translating it yields CSVGGYLSYEQYF.

A remark on this clonotype: A junction boundary mismatches the germline segment, possibly from a read error. The rearrangement uses TRBV12-3 or TRBV12-4 and TRBJ2-7, with TRBD1 identical over 8 bases. The CDR3 is made up of 14 amino acids. DNA for the CDR3: TGTGCCAGCAGTTTAAGCCAGGGGGCCTACGTGCAGTACTTC. Amino acids: CASSLSQGAYVQYF.

This clonotype has a handful of counts. The gene calls are TRBV13 and TRBJ2-1; the D is unclear. Germline CDR1 is PRHDT and CDR2 is FYEKMQ (reference sequence). This CDR3 has 11 amino acids. The V end was cut by 4 bases, the J end by 5 bases, with 3 bases between. The chain's CDR3 is CASSSHNEQFF. For the CDR3, the DNA is TGTGCCAGCAGCTCTCACAATGAGCAGTTCTTC.

The chain couples TRBV11-2 to TRBJ2-3, with D possibly being TRBD1 (6 bases). V lost 4 bases, J lost 1 base, and 15 bases lay in between. The CDR3 runs 16 residues. Germline V gene lookup returns CDR1 SGHAT and CDR2 FQNNGV. CDR3 coding DNA: TGTGCCAGCAGCTCTATACAGGGTGTTGGCACAGATACGCAGTATTTT. This translates into CASSSIQGVGTDTQYF.

The chain employs TRBV12-5 and TRBJ2-1; perhaps TRBD2 as D (5 bases). Germline lookup yields CDR1 LGHNT and CDR2 FRNRAP. This CDR3 is 14 amino acids long. The V end lost 5 bases, the J end lost 9 bases, and 17 bases lay between the germline ends. Here the CDR3 DNA reads TGTGCTAGTGGTCCCGCGGGCCTCATGCGTGAGCAGTTCTTC. Protein: CASGPAGLMREQFF.

The V gene is TRBV7-2, the J gene TRBJ2-7, with D unresolved. V lost 5 bases and J 3 bases, leaving 8 bases between the germline ends. Looked up from germline, CDR1 is SGHTA and CDR2 is FQGNSA. The CDR3 contains 12 residues. The CDR3 protein is CASSAPLYEQYF. CDR3 bases: TGTGCCAGCAGCGCGCCCCTCTACGAGCAGTACTTC.

This clonotype was counted between two and nine times. The chain combines TRBV13 with TRBJ2-6; TRBD2 might be the D (5 bases). Trimming removed 5 bases from V and 0 bases from J, with 11 bases in between. The CDR3 is made up of 16 amino acids. The germline V gene has CDR1 PRHDT and CDR2 FYEKMQ (reference sequence). The CDR3 sequence is CASSARGSSGANVLTF. The DNA of the CDR3 is TGTGCCAGCAGCGCCCGAGGGAGCTCTGGGGCCAACGTCCTGACTTTC.

In DNA form, the CDR3 reads TGTGCCAGCAGTTTACCCCTGGACAGGGCTAGCGTACATGAGCAGTTCTTC. It is translated as CASSLPLDRASVHEQFF. V is TRBV27 and J is TRBJ2-1; 8 bases agree with TRBD1. Germline V gene data show CDR1 as MNHEY and CDR2 as SMNVEV (reference sequence). This CDR3 has 17 amino acids. V was pared by 2 bases and J by 8 bases, with 14 bases of the junction left unmatched.

The rearrangement joins TRBV28 to TRBJ2-2; D may match TRBD1 or TRBD2 (5 bases each). The CDR3 sequence is 16 residues long. Per the germline V gene, CDR1 is MDHEN and CDR2 is SYDVKM. V was pared by 6 bases and J by 3 bases, with 17 bases between. CDR3 region: CASSPGLRGDTGELFF. DNA of the CDR3: TGTGCCAGCAGCCCCGGCCTTCGAGGGGACACCGGGGAGCTGTTTTTT.